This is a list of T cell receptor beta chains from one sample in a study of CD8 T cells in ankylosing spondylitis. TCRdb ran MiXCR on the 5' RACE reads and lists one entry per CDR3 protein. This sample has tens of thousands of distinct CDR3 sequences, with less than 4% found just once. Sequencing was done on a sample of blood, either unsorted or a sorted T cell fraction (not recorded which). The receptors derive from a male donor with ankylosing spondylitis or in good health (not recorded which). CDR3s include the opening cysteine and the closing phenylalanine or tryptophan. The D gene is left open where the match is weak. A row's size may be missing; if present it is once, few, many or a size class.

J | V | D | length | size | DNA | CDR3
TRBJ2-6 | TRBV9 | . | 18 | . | TGTGCCAGCAGCGTAGTTGGTGACCCCCACTCTGGGGCCAACGTCCTGACTTTC | CASSVVGDPHSGANVLTF
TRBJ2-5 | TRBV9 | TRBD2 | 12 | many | TGTGCCAGCAGCGTAGGGGGGGGGGCCCAGTACTTC | CASSVGGGAQYF
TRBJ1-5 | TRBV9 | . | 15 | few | TGTGCCAGCAGCGTAGCGCCCGACAGTCATCAGCCCCAGCATTTT | CASSVAPDSHQPQHF
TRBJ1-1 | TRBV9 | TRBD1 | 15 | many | TGTGCCAGCAGCCAGGGACAGGGGGCGAACACTGAAGCTTTCTTT | CASSQGQGANTEAFF
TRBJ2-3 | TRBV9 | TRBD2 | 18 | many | TGTGCCAGCAGCGCAGGGACTAGCGGGACTACAAGCACAGATACGCAGTATTTT | CASSAGTSGTTSTDTQYF
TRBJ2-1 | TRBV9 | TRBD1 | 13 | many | TGTGCCAGCAGCGTAGGACAGGGGTATGAGCAGTTCTTC | CASSVGQGYEQFF
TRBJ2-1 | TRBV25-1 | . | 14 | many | TGTGCCAGCAGTGGCCACCCTGCCTACAATGAGCAGTTCTTC | CASSGHPAYNEQFF
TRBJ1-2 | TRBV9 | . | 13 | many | TGTGCCAGCAGCGGCTCGTCGGTATATGGCTACACCTTC | CASSGSSVYGYTF
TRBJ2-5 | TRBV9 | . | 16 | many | TGTGCCAGCAGCGTAGACCACAGAACAAAGCGGGAGACCCAGTACTTC | CASSVDHRTKRETQYF
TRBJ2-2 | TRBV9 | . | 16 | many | TGTGCCAGCAGCGTAGGGGCAGAGCCGAACACCGGGGAGCTGTTTTTT | CASSVGAEPNTGELFF
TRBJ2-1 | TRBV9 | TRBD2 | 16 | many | TGTGCCAGCAGCGTAGAGTTGCGGGGGGGATTCAATGAGCAGTTCTTC | CASSVELRGGFNEQFF
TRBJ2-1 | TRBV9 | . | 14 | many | TGTGCCAGCAGCGTAGGTGGGATCGGGAATGAGCAGTTCTTC | CASSVGGIGNEQFF
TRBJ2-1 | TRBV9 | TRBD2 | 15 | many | TGTGCCAGCAGCGTAGGGGAGGGTTCCTACAATGAGCAGTTCTTC | CASSVGEGSYNEQFF
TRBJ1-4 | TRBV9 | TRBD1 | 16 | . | TGTGCCAGCAGCGTCCACGGACAGGGCGGTAATGAAAAACTGTTTTTT | CASSVHGQGGNEKLFF
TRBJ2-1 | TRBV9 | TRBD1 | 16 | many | TGTGCCAGCAGCGTAGGGACAGGGGTAACCTACAATGAGCAGTTCTTC | CASSVGTGVTYNEQFF
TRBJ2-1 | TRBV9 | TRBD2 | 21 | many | TGTGCCAGCAGCGTAGACCCCTCTTCCGGGACTAGCGGGAACTGGCACAATGAGCAGTTCTTC | CASSVDPSSGTSGNWHNEQFF
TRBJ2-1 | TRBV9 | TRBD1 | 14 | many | TGTGCCAGCAGCGTAGGGGGACAGAACAATGAGCAGTTCTTC | CASSVGGQNNEQFF
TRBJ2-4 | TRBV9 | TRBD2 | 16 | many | TGTGCCAGCAGCCCCCCCGGGGGGATGGCGGGGAACATTCAGTACTTC | CASSPPGGMAGNIQYF
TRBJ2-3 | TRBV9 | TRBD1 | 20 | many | TGTGCCAGCAGCCCCCGGACAGGGGCAGGAGTTGGGCAAGGCACAGATACGCAGTATTTT | CASSPRTGAGVGQGTDTQYF
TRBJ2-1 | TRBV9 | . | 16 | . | TGTGCCAGCAGCGTAGATCCCAGTTTATCCTACAATGAGCAGTTCTTC | CASSVDPSLSYNEQFF